The T cell receptor beta chain under discussion was sequenced for a study of blood T cell repertoires in COVID-19. About the study: Specimens from acute and convalescent COVID-19 originated in the United States, Italy and Spain.

Method: immunoSEQ multiplex PCR; TCRdb's copy keeps in-frame clones and lacks some. The sample has about 170,000 clones, approximately 85% seen once. The receptor comes from a woman older than 75 with COVID-19, enrolled during active disease. Input material: peripheral blood.

The chain's CDR3 is CSFRDGGLEQYF. The CDR3 DNA reads as TGCAGCTTCCGGGATGGGGGCCTCGAGCAGTACTTC. The chain recombines TRBV29-1 with TRBJ2-7; TRBD1 might be the D (6 bases). The CDR3 runs 12 residues. The germline V gene has CDR1 SQVTM and CDR2 ANQGSEA. Trimming left V 8 bases short and J 6 bases short, with 17 bases between.